This section outlines one TCR beta chain sequence together with its context. This record belongs to a study of blood T cell repertoires in COVID-19. The protocol was immunoSEQ multiplex PCR, while the TCRdb copy is restricted to in-frame clones and leaves out a portion. The sample holds 90,000 to 130,000 clones, 88% seen once. Germline V gives CDR1 SGHNT, CDR2 YYREEE (reference sequence). V was clipped by 2 bases and J by 1 base, with 11 bases between them. This CDR3 has 15 residues. The TCR was taken from a woman aged 45-65 years with acute or convalescent COVID-19. The chain combines TRBV5-4 with TRBJ2-3; D might be TRBD1 (5 bases). What was sequenced was peripheral blood. CDR3 amino acids: CASSLGALGTDTQYF. CDR3 sequence (DNA): TGTGCCAGCAGCTTAGGGGCTCTGGGCACAGATACGCAGTATTTT.